A single sample gave rise to the 10 T cell receptor beta chains below, sequenced in a study of cytomegalovirus exposure and HLA in healthy donors. PCR used 60 Vbeta primers and 13 Jbeta primers. The table came from immunoSEQ multiplex PCR; TCRdb's copy has only in-frame clones and leaves some out. Of approximately 110,000 clones in the sample, about 60% were seen once. The sequenced material came from PBMCs. These receptors were collected from a woman in her twenties or thirties in good health and CMV-seronegative.

The chain carries TRBV30 and TRBJ1-1; TRBD1 matches 7 bases. This CDR3 has 12 residues. Germline V gene lookup returns CDR1 GTSNPN and CDR2 SVGIG (reference sequence). CDR3 DNA: TGTGCTATGACAGGGAGGTACACTGAAGCTTTCTTT. It translates to CAMTGRYTEAFF.

The genes are TRBV7-9 and TRBJ2-1; possibly TRBD2 for D (6 bases). The CDR3 extends over 15 amino acids. V gave up 7 bases and J gave up 5 bases, with 18 bases separating them. From germline, CDR1 is SEHNR and CDR2 FQNEAQ (reference sequence). In nucleotides, the CDR3 is TGTGCCAGCAACCACCTAGCGTTGGTCAACAATGAGCAGTTCTTC. The encoded protein is CASNHLALVNNEQFF.

The chain carries TRBV6-1 and TRBJ1-5; TRBD1 is a possible D gene (5 bases). The CDR3 consists of 13 residues. Germline values: CDR1 MNHNS, CDR2 SASEGT. The V end was cut by 5 bases, the J end by 3 bases, with 8 bases between. In DNA, the CDR3 is TGTGCCAGCAGTCGGGGGTTCAATCAGCCCCAGCATTTT. This sequence encodes CASSRGFNQPQHF.

The chain couples TRBV11-2 to TRBJ2-7, with 7 bases that match TRBD2. CDR1 and CDR2 from the germline V gene are SGHAT and FQNNGV. CDR3 length equals 13 residues. The trim removed 3 bases at V and 7 bases at J, leaving 6 bases unmatched. CDR3 protein: CASSLGREGEQYF. The CDR3 DNA reads as TGTGCCAGCAGCTTGGGCAGGGAGGGAGAGCAGTACTTC. The full variable domain, rest sourced from reference TRBV11-2 and TRBJ2-7, is EAGVAQSPRYKIIEKRQSVAFWCNPISGHATLYWYQQILGQGPKLLIQFQNNGVVDDSQLPKDRFSAERLKGVDSTLKIQPAKLEDSAVYLCASSLGREGEQYFGPGTRLTVT.

Of note for this clone: Within the sample, other DNA sequences also encode this same CDR3. V usage is TRBV5-1 and J usage is TRBJ2-1, with 7 nucleotides matching TRBD2. The CDR3 contains 14 residues. Trimming cost V 1 base and J 5 bases; bases outside gene matches: 3. Germline loops: CDR1 SGHRS, CDR2 YFSETQ. CDR3 bases: TGCGCCAGCAGCTTGTTGGGGGGGGACAATGAGCAGTTCTTC. It specifies CASSLLGGDNEQFF.

This clone was observed a handful of times. This rearrangement joins TRBV27 to TRBJ1-4; D gene uncertain. Per the germline V gene, CDR1 is MNHEY and CDR2 is SMNVEV (reference sequence). There are 12 residues in the CDR3. Trimming removed 3 bases from V and 11 bases from J, with 10 bases in between. CDR3 nucleotide sequence: TGTGCCAGCAGTTTCCCCAGAGGGAAACTGTTTTTT. This translates into CASSFPRGKLFF.

This clone was found once. V usage is TRBV30 and J usage is TRBJ2-7, with TRBD1 matching 8 bases. V gave up 3 bases and J gave up 8 bases; unmatched junction bases: 9. This CDR3 is built from 13 residues. CDR1 is GTSNPN, CDR2 SVGIG, per germline (reference sequence). The CDR3 sequence is CAWSDLTGEQQYF. CDR3 nucleotides: TGTGCCTGGAGCGACTTGACAGGGGAACAGCAGTACTTC.

The rearrangement joins TRBV7-8 to TRBJ1-1; D might be TRBD1 (6 bases). The germline V gene encodes CDR1 SGHVS and CDR2 FQNEAQ. Trimming pared 5 bases from V and 7 bases from J, leaving 23 bases between. The CDR3 length is 16 residues. CDR3 region: CASSPGGPHRVIEAFF. CDR3 nucleotides: TGTGCCAGCAGCCCCGGGGGGCCACATAGGGTCATTGAAGCTTTCTTT.

J is TRBJ1-6 and V is TRBV6-5, with D tentatively TRBD1 (6 bases). The V end was cut by 2 bases, the J end by 8 bases, with 13 bases between. The CDR3 sequence is 15 residues long. Germline V gene data show CDR1 as MNHEY and CDR2 as SVGAGI. Written as DNA, the CDR3 is TGTGCCAGCAGTTACGCTGCAGGGGTAGATTCACCCCTCCACTTT. Encoded protein: CASSYAAGVDSPLHF.

This clone appeared a few times. The chain links TRBV7-2 to TRBJ2-5; TRBD1 aligns across 9 bases. This CDR3 is 14 amino acids long. CDR1 and CDR2 (germline): SGHTA, FQGNSA. V was pared by 5 bases and J by 5 bases, with 6 bases of the junction left unmatched. The CDR3 DNA reads TGTGCCAGCAGCCCGGACAGGGGAGGGGAGACCCAGTACTTC. Amino acid sequence: CASSPDRGGETQYF.